One and the same sample provided the 27 T cell receptor beta chains below, sequenced in a study. One entry per CDR3 protein results from TCRdb running MiXCR on the reads. This sample has 6,500 to 7,500 distinct CDR3 sequences, with about 30% found just once. The sample was blood. The source is a human donor.

In its sample, this clonotype is medium-sized. The chain employs TRBV29-1 and TRBJ1-2; TRBD1 is a possible D gene (5 bases). The germline V gene has CDR1 SQVTM and CDR2 ANQGSEA. V lost 5 bases, J lost 4 bases, and 11 bases lay in between. The CDR3 contains 12 residues. The CDR3 coding sequence is TGCAGCGTTTTTGGGACGACCTATGGCTACACCTTC. This encodes CSVFGTTYGYTF.

By share of the sample, this clonotype is medium-sized. The chain is built from TRBV29-1 and TRBJ2-1; no clear D. In germline, CDR1 is SQVTM, CDR2 ANQGSEA. Trimming removed 3 bases from V and 4 bases from J, with 25 bases in between. The CDR3 loop spans 18 amino acids. Here the CDR3 reads CSVDSYRGNQALYNEQFF. The CDR3 DNA follows: TGCAGCGTTGACTCATACCGAGGAAATCAAGCTCTGTACAATGAGCAGTTCTTC.

This clonotype was seen only once. V gene TRBV18 combines with J gene TRBJ2-1, with 7 bases fitting TRBD2. Germline assignment: CDR1 KGHSH and CDR2 LQKENI. CDR3 size: 15 residues. V was pared by 2 bases and J by 5 bases, with 6 bases of the junction left unmatched. The CDR3 region has the DNA TGTGCCAGCTCACCAGTCAGGGAGGGTAACAATGAGCAGTTCTTC. This sequence encodes CASSPVREGNNEQFF.

The chain recombines TRBV20-1 with TRBJ2-7, with D perhaps matching TRBD2 (5 bases). The CDR3 has 14 amino acids. The germline gives CDR1 DFQATT, CDR2 SNEGSKA (reference sequence). Trimming shortened V by 2 bases and J by 0 bases, and 11 bases separated the two germline ends. CDR3 bases: TGCAGTGCTAGAATCCACGGGATCTCCTACGAGCAGTACTTC. Translating gives CSARIHGISYEQYF.

This clonotype has at least ten counts. The chain carries TRBV20-1 and TRBJ1-1; D might be TRBD1 (5 bases). V lost 5 bases to trimming and J lost 1 base, with 23 bases between them. The CDR3 extends over 17 amino acids. CDR1 is DFQATT and CDR2 is SNEGSKA in the germline V gene (reference sequence). CDR3 in DNA: TGCAGTGCTCCTCCGGGGGGGTCCAACGTTGGGAACACTGAAGCTTTCTTT. It encodes CSAPPGGSNVGNTEAFF.

The rearrangement links TRBV5-5 to TRBJ2-1; no clear D. Per the germline V gene, CDR1 is SGHKS and CDR2 is YYEKEE (reference sequence). The CDR3 spans 16 residues. With 1 base removed from V and 7 bases from J, the gap between germline ends came to 18 bases. Written as DNA, the CDR3 is TGTGCCAGCAGCTTGAACTTTCCGCGTGCCCCTAATGAGCAGTTCTTC. Protein product: CASSLNFPRAPNEQFF.

This clonotype is termed medium-sized. The chain uses TRBV18 and TRBJ2-2; D not resolved. CDR3 length: 12 residues. Looked up from germline, CDR1 is KGHSH and CDR2 is LQKENI. V was pared by 2 bases and J by 5 bases, with 3 bases between. CDR3 residues: CASSPRTGELFF. The CDR3 region has the DNA TGTGCCAGCTCACCAAGAACCGGGGAGCTGTTTTTT.

Comment on this clonotype: This could be a read error, since a much larger clone is one nucleotide away. The chain uses TRBV20-1 and TRBJ2-2; D possibly corresponds to TRBD1 (6 bases). CDR1 and CDR2 from the germline V gene are DFQATT and SNEGSKA (reference sequence). The CDR3 loop spans 16 amino acids. The CDR3 reads CSARDPDRSPTRELFF. The CDR3 DNA reads as TGCAGTGCTAGAGATCCTGACAGGTCCCCCACCAGGGAGCTGTTTTTT.

By share, this clonotype counts as medium-sized. The rearrangement joins TRBV18 to TRBJ2-7; tentative D call: TRBD1 (6 bases). The ends were cut back, 2 bases at V and 2 bases at J, with 13 bases in the middle. This CDR3 contains 15 residues. Germline CDR1 KGHSH, CDR2 LQKENI. The CDR3 reads CASSPGSNRAYEQYF. CDR3 sequence (DNA): TGTGCCAGCTCACCAGGATCAAACAGGGCCTACGAGCAGTACTTC.

This clonotype is labeled as medium-sized. This sequence joins TRBV28 and TRBJ2-1; the D gene is possibly TRBD2 (5 bases). Deletions cut 9 bases from V and 3 bases from J, with 15 bases between. The CDR3 has 14 amino acids. CDR1 MDHEN and CDR2 SYDVKM come from the germline V gene. Here the CDR3 DNA reads TGTGCCAGTCGAGATCGAGGGAGCTACAATGAGCAGTTCTTC. It translates to CASRDRGSYNEQFF.

Notes on this clonotype: Given a much more abundant clone one base away, this may be a read error. Here the CDR3 DNA reads TGCAGTGCTAGACTCAGGGACAGGCCCGGGGATACGCAGTATTTT. As protein: CSARLRDRPGDTQYF. V usage is TRBV20-1 and J usage is TRBJ2-3; 8 bases match TRBD1. V lost 2 bases, J lost 6 bases, and 10 bases stayed unmatched. CDR1 DFQATT and CDR2 SNEGSKA come from the germline V gene (reference sequence). This CDR3 contains 15 residues.

This clonotype counts as medium-sized (0.01 to 0.1%). The chain has TRBV30 and TRBJ1-3; no firm D call. Trimming stripped 0 bases from V and 0 bases from J, with 12 bases between. The CDR3 contains 16 residues. Germline-derived CDR1 and CDR2 are GTSNPN and SVGIG (reference sequence). CDR3 residues: CAWSVQLPSSGNTIYF. In nucleotides, the CDR3 is TGTGCCTGGAGTGTACAGCTCCCGAGCTCTGGAAACACCATATATTTT.

This clonotype is medium-sized (0.01 to 0.1%) by share. The chain recombines TRBV29-1 with TRBJ2-3; D not certain. Germline CDR1 reads SQVTM; CDR2 reads ANQGSEA. CDR3 length: 12 amino acids. V lost 3 bases to trimming and J lost 4 bases, with 8 bases between them. The chain's CDR3 is CSVEKKSDTQYF. CDR3 coding DNA: TGCAGCGTTGAGAAGAAGTCAGATACGCAGTATTTT.

The J gene is TRBJ2-3, the V gene TRBV4-2; 13 positions match TRBD2. This CDR3 comprises 15 residues. The V gene's germline CDR1 is LGHNA and CDR2 YNFKEQ. V gave up 4 bases and J gave up 11 bases; unmatched junction bases: 9. DNA for the CDR3: TGTGCCAGCAGCCTCGGGACTAGCGGGAAGGGTGAGCAGTATTTT. It codes for CASSLGTSGKGEQYF.

This clonotype is labeled as medium-sized. The chain is built from TRBV29-1 and TRBJ1-1; a weak D match, TRBD1 (6 bases). CDR3 length: 13 residues. V shed 6 bases and J shed 0 bases, with 11 bases lying between them. Germline CDR1 reads SQVTM; CDR2 reads ANQGSEA. In DNA form, the CDR3 reads TGCAGCGTGGCGCGGGACATGAACACTGAAGCTTTCTTT. Translated: CSVARDMNTEAFF.

This clonotype is labeled medium-sized. The chain uses TRBV18 and TRBJ2-5; D is undetermined. This CDR3 contains 15 residues. V dropped 5 bases and J dropped 3 bases, with 16 bases sitting between them. Germline loops: CDR1 KGHSH, CDR2 LQKENI. As DNA, the CDR3 is TGTGCCAGCTCAGCAAGTCGACGAGCCAAAGAGACCCAGTACTTC. As protein: CASSASRRAKETQYF.

This chain uses TRBV3-1 with TRBJ1-2; D perhaps matches TRBD1 (5 bases). Trimming shortened V by 8 bases and J by 7 bases, and 26 bases separated the two germline ends. Germline CDR1 and CDR2: LGHDT and YNNKEL (reference sequence). CDR3 size: 16 residues. The CDR3 here is CASWSGNHPTLRGYTF. In DNA form, the CDR3 reads TGTGCCAGCTGGTCAGGGAACCATCCCACCCTGCGTGGCTACACCTTC.

By sample share, this clonotype is medium-sized (0.01 to 0.1%). The CDR3 sequence: CASSPPSGLTDTQYF. CDR3 in DNA: TGTGCCAGCAGTCCCCCGTCGGGACTAACAGATACGCAGTATTTT. V gene TRBV28 combines with J gene TRBJ2-3; 7 bases line up with TRBD2. Per the germline V gene, CDR1 is MDHEN and CDR2 is SYDVKM. The CDR3 has 15 residues. Trimming took 5 bases from V and 3 from J; bases not matched to a gene: 8.

This clonotype is judged medium-sized. The chain employs TRBV18 and TRBJ1-1; D not resolved. The length of the CDR3 is 15 residues. The germline CDR1 and CDR2 sequences are KGHSH and LQKENI. V lost 2 bases, J lost 3 bases, and 13 bases lay in between. The CDR3 DNA sequence: TGTGCCAGCTCACCAGGGTCCGGAAGGGACACTGAAGCTTTCTTT. Protein: CASSPGSGRDTEAFF. Using reference TRBV18 and TRBJ1-1 for the parts outside the CDR3, the full variable domain is NAGVMQNPRHLVRRRGQEARLRCSPMKGHSHVYWYRQLPEEGLKFMVYLQKENIIDESGMPKERFSAEFPKEGPSILRIQQVVRGDSAAYFCASSPGSGRDTEAFFGQGTRLTVV.

In this sample, this clonotype is medium-sized (0.01 to 0.1%). CDR3 loop: CSVRDRESEAFF. In nucleotides, the CDR3 is TGCAGCGTGAGGGACAGGGAATCTGAAGCTTTCTTT. The chain is built from TRBV29-1 and TRBJ1-1; 9 positions agree with TRBD1. The CDR3 contains 12 residues. J lost 6 bases, V lost 6 bases, and 5 bases had no gene match. In germline, CDR1 is SQVTM, CDR2 ANQGSEA.

For this clonotype: The germline gene is not matched at one end of the junction; a read error may be the cause. V gene TRBV7-7 combines with J gene TRBJ2-7; the D gene is possibly TRBD2 (5 bases). The CDR3 loop spans 15 amino acids. The V gene's germline CDR1 is SSHAT and CDR2 FNYEAQ (reference sequence). The chain's CDR3 is CASSLLGSSPDEQYF. The CDR3 DNA reads as TGTGCTAGCAGCTTGCTTGGGAGTTCACCCGATGAGCAGTACTTC.

The chain combines TRBV14 with TRBJ2-1; D gene uncertain. V lost 1 base and J 9 bases, leaving 7 bases between the germline ends. The CDR3 consists of 12 residues. Germline CDR1 SGHDN, CDR2 FVKESK. This chain's CDR3 is CASSQVWVEQFF. The CDR3, as DNA: TGTGCCAGCAGCCAAGTCTGGGTTGAGCAGTTCTTC.

The sample holds one count of this clonotype. The chain has TRBV29-1 and TRBJ2-7, with TRBD1 matching 8 bases. Germline trimming cut 3 bases from V and 2 bases from J; bases unmatched to any gene: 0. Germline V CDR1 and CDR2: SQVTM, ANQGSEA. There are 12 residues in the CDR3. The CDR3 loop reads CSVEDRAYEQYF. In nucleotides, the CDR3 is TGCAGCGTTGAGGACAGGGCCTACGAGCAGTACTTC.

On this clonotype itself: This may be a read error: a much more frequent sequence differs by one nucleotide. The V call is TRBV29-1, the J call TRBJ2-1; a weak D match, TRBD2 (5 bases). V lost 3 bases to trimming and J lost 13 bases, with 10 bases between them. The CDR3 spans 10 residues. Per germline, CDR1 SQVTM and CDR2 ANQGSEA. DNA for the CDR3: TGCAGCGTTGATTGGGAGACCCAGTTCTTC. It yields the protein CSVDWETQFF.

This clonotype is termed medium-sized. J is TRBJ1-3 and V is TRBV4-2; 8 nucleotides line up with TRBD1. CDR3 length equals 16 residues. J lost 0 bases, V lost 1 base, and 2 bases had no gene match. Germline V gene lookup returns CDR1 LGHNA and CDR2 YNFKEQ. This chain's CDR3 is CASSQVTGGSGNTIYF. In DNA, the CDR3 is TGTGCCAGCAGCCAAGTTACAGGGGGCTCTGGAAACACCATATATTTT.

Only one count was recorded for this clonotype. This may stem from a read error, because a much larger clone lies one nucleotide away. V and J are TRBV20-1 and TRBJ2-7, with 8 bases matching TRBD2. After removal of 5 bases from V and 6 bases from J, the junction contained 12 bases not matched to a gene. The germline V gene encodes CDR1 DFQATT and CDR2 SNEGSKA (reference sequence). The CDR3 sequence is 14 residues long. CDR3 in DNA: TGCAGTGCTCTACTAGCGGCTGGGGTAGCCGAGCAGTACTTC. Amino acid sequence: CSALLAAGVAEQYF.

At least ten counts were recorded for this clonotype. The rearrangement uses TRBV4-2 and TRBJ2-3; D not resolved. CDR3 size: 14 residues. Trimming removed 0 bases from V and 7 bases from J, with 11 bases in between. Germline assignment: CDR1 LGHNA and CDR2 YNFKEQ. CDR3 DNA: TGTGCCAGCAGCCAAGACCGTCGAAGCCATACGCAGTATTTT. Protein: CASSQDRRSHTQYF.